This is a list of T cell receptor beta chains from one sample in a study of blood T cell repertoires in COVID-19. Libraries were prepared by immunoSEQ multiplex PCR; TCRdb keeps only in-frame clonotypes and omits some of them. The sample yields approximately 200,000 clones, roughly 87% seen once. The specimen was PBMCs or T cells enriched from blood (not recorded which). These receptors were collected from a man aged 25 to 45 in a cohort exposed to, infected with or recovered from COVID-19 (not recorded which). Both conserved end residues are part of each CDR3. The D gene is left open where the match is weak. Size is stated for part of the rows, as once, few or many counts, or as a class when the clone is expanded.

clone_size d_call j_call v_call cdr3_aa cdr3_nt
. . TRBJ1-5 TRBV28 CASSTKYQPQHF TGTGCCAGCAGTACTAAATATCAGCCCCAGCATTTT
once . TRBJ1-2 TRBV9 CASSPQAGANYGYTF TGTGCCAGCAGCCCCCAGGCAGGGGCGAACTATGGCTACACCTTC
. TRBD2 TRBJ2-5 TRBV9 CASSVAGGSETQYF TGTGCCAGCAGCGTAGCGGGAGGCTCCGAGACCCAGTACTTC
. TRBD2 TRBJ2-7 TRBV28 CASREGTSIYEQYF TGTGCCAGCAGGGAAGGGACTAGTATTTACGAGCAGTACTTC
. TRBD2 TRBJ2-5 TRBV5-1 CASSLGRGREGRETQYF TGCGCCAGCAGCTTGGGGCGTGGGCGGGAGGGCCGAGAGACCCAGTACTTC
. TRBD2 TRBJ2-3 TRBV3-1/TRBV3-2 CASSVLAASTDTQYF TGTGCCAGCAGCGTACTAGCGGCAAGCACAGATACGCAGTATTTT
. . TRBJ2-1 TRBV12-3/TRBV12-4 CASSFLAHEQFF TGTGCCAGCAGTTTTTTGGCTCATGAGCAGTTCTTC
once . TRBJ1-1 TRBV29-1 CSLSADYMNTEAFF TGCAGCTTAAGCGCGGATTACATGAACACTGAAGCTTTCTTT
. . TRBJ2-7 TRBV2 CASSSQGTYEQYF TGTGCCAGCAGTTCACAGGGTACGTACGAGCAGTACTTC
. TRBD1 TRBJ1-1 TRBV18 CASSTKTGGTEAFF TGTGCCAGCTCAACAAAGACAGGGGGCACTGAAGCTTTCTTT
. TRBD1 TRBJ1-5 TRBV23-1 CASSQEDRGKNGANQPQHF TGCGCCAGCAGTCAGGAGGACAGGGGGAAAAACGGGGCAAATCAGCCCCAGCATTTT
. TRBD2 TRBJ2-3 TRBV9 CASSVGLADTDTQYF TGTGCCAGCAGCGTTGGACTAGCGGACACAGATACGCAGTATTTT
. . TRBJ2-1 TRBV25-1 CASSRPGLEINNEQFF TGTGCCAGCAGTAGACCGGGACTCGAGATTAACAATGAGCAGTTCTTC
. . TRBJ1-5 TRBV28 CASSSLSGPTGGAQHF TGTGCCAGCAGTTCTTTATCGGGACCCACGGGGGGGGCCCAGCATTTT
. TRBD1 TRBJ1-2 TRBV7-9 CASSLSGTGKRGYTF TGTGCCAGCAGCCTTTCGGGGACAGGGAAGAGGGGCTACACCTTC
. . TRBJ2-3 TRBV5-1 CASSLDRGTDTQYF TGCGCCAGCAGCTTGGATAGGGGGACAGATACGCAGTATTTT
once . TRBJ1-4 TRBV5-1 CASSIRVNNGMGEKLFF TGCGCCAGCAGCATCAGGGTTAACAATGGTATGGGTGAAAAACTGTTTTTT
. . TRBJ1-6 TRBV5-6 CASNLGGGSSPLHF TGTGCCAGCAACTTGGGGGGCGGGAGTTCACCCCTCCACTTT
. . TRBJ1-4 TRBV9 CASSVSTGTTNEKLFF TGTGCCAGCAGCGTGAGCACGGGTACAACTAATGAAAAACTGTTTTTT